In this sample, the clone carrying this TCR beta chain is medium-sized. Its antigen remains unknown. Amplification of TRBV12-4/TRBJ1-2 clonotypes used adaptor-ligated barcode primers. From the multiplex PCR reads, TCRdb called clonotypes with MiXCR, one entry per CDR3 protein. The sample contains approximately 560 distinct CDR3 sequences, roughly 18% of which appear only once. CDR3 length: 12 amino acids. V lost 3 bases and J lost 0, with 2 bases in between. Cells sorted as Tregs were CD4+, CD25+ and CD127-/low. The study, taken as a whole, reports: Naive CD4+ cells shared about 13% of tumor Treg sequences. Tumor memory CD4+ T cell TCR gene usage was found to cluster with blood and lymph node memory CD4+ cells and with lymph node naive CD4+ cells. Greatest tumor Treg TCR overlap was with tumor naive CD4+ cells.

The receptor was derived from a female donor with breast cancer. The sequenced material came from tumor-infiltrating Tregs sorted from the breast tumor. V and J are TRBV12-3 or TRBV12-4 and TRBJ1-2; D is unclear. The CDR3 DNA sequence: TGTGCCAGCAGTTTTACTAACTATGGCTACACCTTC. It encodes CASSFTNYGYTF.